This T cell receptor (beta chain) originates from a study of identical twins. Study results and limitations: There was more out-of-frame TCR alpha sharing in monozygotic twins than models estimated. Not following the same donors, the study drew its conclusions from cross-sectional statistical analysis. Among out-of-frame alpha sequences shared by twins, low generation probability occurred in excess.

This clonotype was picked up a small number of times. Its antigen is unidentified. One entry per CDR3 protein results from TCRdb running MiXCR on the 5' RACE reads. The sample contains 250,000 to 300,000 distinct CDR3 sequences, roughly 9.7% of which appear only once. The CDR3 is 15 amino acids. Germline loops: CDR1 WSHSY, CDR2 SAAADI. V was trimmed by 2 bases and J by 4 bases, leaving 11 bases between them. This same sample was also part of a study on yellow fever vaccine responses in identical twins.

This receptor was obtained from a woman between 18 and 29 years old in good health. The sequencing input was CD8+ T cells sorted from blood. V gene TRBV10-2 combines with J gene TRBJ2-2; TRBD1 is a possible D gene (5 bases). This CDR3 reads CASSERGTGTGELFF. The CDR3 DNA follows: TGCGCCAGCAGTGAGAGGGGTACGGGCACCGGGGAGCTGTTTTTT.